A selection of T cell receptor beta chains follows, all from one sample in a study of CD8 T cells in Susac syndrome. TCRdb re-called the immunoSEQ multiplex PCR reads through MiXCR, storing one row per CDR3 protein. The sample holds around 300,000 distinct CDR3 sequences, around 89% seen once. The sample consisted of CD8+ T cells from PBMCs. The origin of the receptors is a human donor with multiple sclerosis. Each CDR3 is given with its conserved first and last residue. D genes are given only for firm matches. For some rows the clone size is stated as once, few or many, or as a class when expanded; others skip it.

DNA	CDR3	size	V	D	J
TGTGCCAGCAGCCCAGGGTTAGGCTACACCTTC	CASSPGLGYTF	.	TRBV7-2	.	TRBJ1-2
TGTGCCAGCAGCCCGGGGACTAGCGGAATCGAGCAGTACTTC	CASSPGTSGIEQYF	.	TRBV27	TRBD2	TRBJ2-7
TGTGCCAGCAGCTCCCTCAGGGGAAAAGAGACCCAGTACTTC	CASSSLRGKETQYF	.	TRBV7-9	.	TRBJ2-5
TGTGCCAGCAGCTTAATAGCGGAGACCTTACCTGAAGCTTTCTTT	CASSLIAETLPEAFF	.	TRBV7-9	.	TRBJ1-1
TGTGCCAGCAGTTTCCCCTCGGCAGGCTACGAGCAGTACTTC	CASSFPSAGYEQYF	.	TRBV28	.	TRBJ2-7
TGCGCCAGCACCCCTGGCGGGGTTGAAGCTTTCTTT	CASTPGGVEAFF	.	TRBV5-1	.	TRBJ1-1
TGTGCCAGCAGCGTGACAGCGAGCTCCTACAATGAGCAGTTCTTC	CASSVTASSYNEQFF	.	TRBV9	.	TRBJ2-1
TGCGCCAGCAGCTTGTCGAGGCCTGCAACTAATGAAAAACTGTTTTTT	CASSLSRPATNEKLFF	.	TRBV5-1	.	TRBJ1-4
TGTGCCAGCAGTTTAAACAATGAGCAGTTCTTC	CASSLNNEQFF	few	TRBV27	.	TRBJ2-1
TGCGCCAGCAGCTTGGAGGCGGGACTTGCATACTCACAGTTCTTC	CASSLEAGLAYSQFF	.	TRBV5-1	.	TRBJ2-1
TGTGCCACCAGAGGGCTAGCGGGGGCGGGGAATGAGCAGTTCTTC	CATRGLAGAGNEQFF	.	TRBV27	TRBD2	TRBJ2-1
TGTGCCACCAGCCTTGCGGGGCTCCCGGAGACCCAGTACTTC	CATSLAGLPETQYF	.	TRBV15	.	TRBJ2-5
TGTGCCAGCATAAGCCCCTCCTACGAGCAGTACTTC	CASISPSYEQYF	.	TRBV7-9	.	TRBJ2-7
TGCAGTGCTAGGCCTTGGCGGGAACCTAACACCGGGGAGCTGTTTTTT	CSARPWREPNTGELFF	.	TRBV20-1	.	TRBJ2-2
TGTGCCAGCAGTTTCTCAATCTCTGGGGCCAACGTCCTGACTTTC	CASSFSISGANVLTF	.	TRBV28	.	TRBJ2-6
TGTGCCAGCAGCCAGCTGGACAGGGACATTCAGTACTTC	CASSQLDRDIQYF	.	TRBV14	TRBD1	TRBJ2-4
TGTGCCAGCAGCTTAACCAGGAGCTCCTACGAGCAGTACTTC	CASSLTRSSYEQYF	.	TRBV7-2	.	TRBJ2-7
TGTGCCAGCAGTCCTGACCGGGAGACCCAGTACTTC	CASSPDRETQYF	.	TRBV7-3	.	TRBJ2-5
TGTGCCAGCAGCTTAGGGGTGACAGTTGGTACAGATACGCAGTATTTT	CASSLGVTVGTDTQYF	.	TRBV7-9	.	TRBJ2-3
TGTGCCAGCAGCCAAGGGGGGTCGACTGGACTGGCCTTT	CASSQGGSTGLAF	.	TRBV14	.	TRBJ1-1
TGTGCCAGTAGTGGGACTTCCCACGAGCAGTACTTC	CASSGTSHEQYF	.	TRBV19	.	TRBJ2-7
TGTGCCAGCAGGGGGACAGGGGCCTACCCCTACGAGCAGTACTTC	CASRGTGAYPYEQYF	.	TRBV12-3/TRBV12-4	TRBD1	TRBJ2-7
TGTGCCAGCAGCGTACCGGGCAGCACTGAAGCTTTCTTT	CASSVPGSTEAFF	.	TRBV9	.	TRBJ1-1
TGTGCCAGTAGTATGGTAGGAACCACTGAAGCTTTCTTT	CASSMVGTTEAFF	.	TRBV19	.	TRBJ1-1
TGTGCCAGCAGCGTCGCAGCGGGGGACCCAAAGCAGTTCTTC	CASSVAAGDPKQFF	.	TRBV9	TRBD2	TRBJ2-1
TGTGCCAGCAGCTTGGGTCGGGGGCTACTCTACGAGCAGTACTTC	CASSLGRGLLYEQYF	.	TRBV7-9	.	TRBJ2-7
TGTGCTAGCAGCTTAGGGCCGGGGAGCGTCAATGAGCAGTTCTTC	CASSLGPGSVNEQFF	.	TRBV7-7	.	TRBJ2-1
TGCAGCGTTGTCCCCCCCCTGAACACTGAAGCTTTCTTT	CSVVPPLNTEAFF	.	TRBV29-1	.	TRBJ1-1
TGTGCCAGCAGCGTAGGGTCACATAGCAATCAGCCCCAGCATTTT	CASSVGSHSNQPQHF	.	TRBV9	.	TRBJ1-5
TGTGCCAGCAGCGGGACTAGCGGCCAGAATGAGCAGTTCTTC	CASSGTSGQNEQFF	.	TRBV9	TRBD2	TRBJ2-1
TGTGCCAGCAGCCCAAGGACACCTTCCTACGAGCAGTACTTC	CASSPRTPSYEQYF	.	TRBV7-9	.	TRBJ2-7
TGTGCCAGCACGATAACCCCCTCAGGGTACTACGAGCAGTACTTC	CASTITPSGYYEQYF	few	TRBV28	.	TRBJ2-7
TGTGCCAGCAGTTACGGAGGCGGGTACAATGAGCAGTTCTTC	CASSYGGGYNEQFF	.	TRBV27	.	TRBJ2-1
TGTGCCAGCAGTCGGGACAGGAGCAATCAGCCCCAGCATTTT	CASSRDRSNQPQHF	once	TRBV12-3/TRBV12-4	TRBD1	TRBJ1-5
TGTGCCAGCAGCTTGGGCACTAGCGGGAGGGCCCTCGACGAGCAGTACTTC	CASSLGTSGRALDEQYF	.	TRBV5-4	TRBD2	TRBJ2-7
TGTGCCAGCAGTGAAAGGGGCGGGAGCACAGATACGCAGTATTTT	CASSERGGSTDTQYF	.	TRBV6-4	.	TRBJ2-3
TGTGCCAGCAGTTTGGAGCAGTACTTC	CASSLEQYF	.	TRBV27	.	TRBJ2-7
TGCAGTGCTAGACTGCCGGGACAGGCAGGTGGGCCCCAGCATTTT	CSARLPGQAGGPQHF	.	TRBV20-1	TRBD1	TRBJ1-5
TGTGCCTGGAGTGTAGCAGCCGACTCTTACTACTCTGGGGCCAACGTCCTGACTTTC	CAWSVAADSYYSGANVLTF	.	TRBV30	.	TRBJ2-6
TGTGCCAGCTCACCACCCCGGGAGACCCAGTACTTC	CASSPPRETQYF	.	TRBV18	.	TRBJ2-5
TGCAGCCTTCCTGTGGCCTACGAGCAGTACTTC	CSLPVAYEQYF	.	TRBV20-1	.	TRBJ2-7
TGTGCCAGCAGCCCTACAGGGTGGGGTGAGCAGTTCTTC	CASSPTGWGEQFF	.	TRBV9	.	TRBJ2-1
TGTGCCAGCAGCACCGGGCCAGTTTCCTATGGCTACACCTTC	CASSTGPVSYGYTF	.	TRBV11-2	.	TRBJ1-2
TGTGCCAGCAGCTCCGGTGGGGGACAGTTCATAGCCAAAAACATTCAGTACTTC	CASSSGGGQFIAKNIQYF	.	TRBV13	TRBD1	TRBJ2-4
TGTGCCAGTAGTGGCGACACCTACGAGCAGTACTTC	CASSGDTYEQYF	.	TRBV19	.	TRBJ2-7
TGTGCCAGTGGGGTGTCTAATGAAAAACTGTTTTTT	CASGVSNEKLFF	.	TRBV19	.	TRBJ1-4